Listed below are T cell receptor beta chains from one sample, sequenced in a study of T cell repertoires in cytomegalovirus infection. TCRdb reprocessed the reads via MiXCR and lists one record per CDR3 protein. The sample records 400,000 to 550,000 distinct CDR3 sequences, around 11% being singletons. Material for sequencing was PBMCs. The receptors come from a human donor in good health (CMV status not recorded). Some clones in this sample may be carry-over from other donors' samples. Each CDR3 is given with its conserved first and last residue. Fields, in order: V gene, clone size, D gene, J gene, CDR3 protein, CDR3 DNA. D genes are given only for firm matches. Clone size, where shown, is once, few, many, or a class for clones that have expanded.

TRBV25-1,many,TRBD2,TRBJ2-1,CASSEYMREGLNEQFF,TGTGCCAGCAGTGAATATATGAGGGAGGGCCTCAATGAGCAGTTCTTC
TRBV20-1,few,.,TRBJ1-2,CSARDRRGPAVGGYGYTF,TGCAGTGCTAGAGATCGAAGGGGACCGGCCGTCGGGGGTTATGGCTACACCTTC
TRBV19,many,TRBD1,TRBJ2-2,CASRPGTGGSGELFF,TGTGCCAGTAGACCCGGGACAGGAGGTTCCGGGGAGCTGTTTTTT
TRBV19,few,.,TRBJ2-4,CATKEAGAKNIQYF,TGTGCCACTAAGGAGGCGGGGGCCAAAAACATTCAGTACTTC
TRBV20-1,few,.,TRBJ1-5,CSARGFNSNQPQHF,TGCAGTGCTAGGGGATTTAATAGCAATCAGCCCCAGCATTTT
TRBV29-1,many,.,TRBJ1-1,CSVEGNWGDTEAFF,TGCAGCGTTGAAGGGAATTGGGGGGACACTGAAGCTTTCTTT
TRBV9,.,.,TRBJ2-1,CASSRDIGSEQFF,TGTGCCAGCAGTCGGGACATCGGGAGTGAGCAGTTCTTC
TRBV5-4,.,.,TRBJ2-2,CASAFGANTGELFF,TGTGCCAGCGCCTTCGGTGCGAACACCGGGGAGCTGTTTTTT
TRBV7-2,many,.,TRBJ2-2,CASSLVQRYTGELFF,TGTGCCAGCAGCTTAGTACAACGGTACACCGGGGAGCTGTTTTTT
TRBV4-1,many,TRBD1,TRBJ1-2,CASSQDQRQGAAYGYTF,TGCGCCAGCAGCCAAGATCAGCGACAGGGGGCGGCCTATGGCTACACCTTC